This entry concerns a single TCR beta chain. As yet, its antigen is unknown. From germline, CDR1 is DFQATT and CDR2 SNEGSKA (reference sequence). Trimming left V 6 bases short and J 4 bases short, with 24 bases between. The CDR3 sequence is 16 residues long. The data derive from a study of blood T cells in healthy people across ages. Study-wide points: Strong correlation linked observed beta diversity and percent naive T cells. Donor CMV infection status was unknown, possibly confounding age-related changes in expanded clonotypes.

A sample-barcoded 5' primer and a J-beta primer mix were used in a second PCR of about 6 to 11 cycles. Through a template-switch adaptor with 12 random nucleotides, each cDNA molecule received a tag. TCRdb re-analysed the 5' RACE reads in MiXCR, keeping a single row per CDR3 protein. Of about 570,000 distinct CDR3 sequences listed, roughly 29% are singletons. The chain carries TRBV20-1 and TRBJ1-2, with D perhaps TRBD1 (5 bases). This receptor was taken from a woman between 65 and 79 years old in good health. Specimen: blood. For the CDR3, the DNA is TGCAGTGCCGTGGGGAGGGGAAAGGGCCTAGGCTATGGCTACACCTTC. It codes for CSAVGRGKGLGYGYTF.